Sequencing of this TCR beta chain was carried out in a study of blood T cell repertoires in COVID-19. Overall study: Donors in the United States, Italy and Spain gave samples during acute or convalescent COVID-19. PBMCs, B-cell-depleted T cells, or T cells provided the cDNA or gDNA that made up the material.

The germline CDR1 and CDR2 sequences are LGHDT and YNNKEL (reference sequence). V dropped 4 bases and J dropped 6; count of bases not matched to a gene: 7. The CDR3 extends over 14 amino acids. In the source study's methods: Nucleated cell number was recorded as an estimate derived from reference gene primer amplification. TCRdb keeps only in-frame clones here, not all; method: immunoSEQ multiplex PCR. Clonal size and the V and J genes are those of that table, whereas D and trimming came from the DNA. Of about 24,000 clones in the sample, about 89% were seen once. The sequence derives from a woman aged 70 to 79 with active COVID-19. The chain recombines TRBV3-1 (or the pseudogene TRBV3-2) with TRBJ2-7; 9 bases align to TRBD1. The specimen was peripheral blood. Here the CDR3 DNA reads TGTGCCAGCAGCCCCGGGACAGGGATAAGCGAGCAGTACTTC. Residues: CASSPGTGISEQYF.